The 2 T cell receptor beta chains below come from one sample, sequenced in a study of tissue T cells after allogeneic stem cell transplantation. Clones were sequenced by immunoSEQ multiplex PCR, and TCRdb holds only the in-frame ones, with some missing. The sample includes under 50,000 clones, about nine tenths seen only once; the top ten take roughly 3.8%. The sample consisted of blood, taken before transplantation. All receptors derive from a woman aged 40 to 75 who later had graft-versus-host disease after an allogeneic stem cell transplant.

The chain is built from TRBV6-2 or TRBV6-3 and TRBJ2-5; maybe TRBD1 (6 bases). CDR1 and CDR2 from the germline V gene are MNHEY and SVGEGT. V gave up 4 bases and J gave up 0 bases, with 12 bases separating them. The length of the CDR3 is 15 residues. This chain's CDR3 is CASSSFDRNQETQYF. The CDR3 region has the DNA TGTGCCAGCAGTTCCTTCGACAGGAACCAAGAGACCCAGTACTTC.

The rearrangement joins TRBV19 to TRBJ1-6; tentatively, D is TRBD1 (5 bases). With 0 bases removed from V and 9 bases from J, the gap between germline ends came to 12 bases. Germline V gene sequence: CDR1 LNHDA, CDR2 SQIVND (reference sequence). There are 15 residues in the CDR3. As DNA, the CDR3 is TGTGCCAGTAGTATAGAGGGGGGACTCACTTCACCCCTCCACTTT. This codes for CASSIEGGLTSPLHF. Combining the CDR3 with reference TRBV19 and TRBJ1-6 gives the whole variable domain DGGITQSPKYLFRKEGQNVTLSCEQNLNHDAMYWYRQDPGQGLRLIYYSQIVNDFQKGDIAEGYSVSREKKESFPLTVTSAQKNPTAFYLCASSIEGGLTSPLHFGNGTRLTVT.